The 16 T cell receptor beta chains presented below share a single source sample, sequenced in a study of glioma-infiltrating T cells after dendritic cell vaccination. Some clones are missing from TCRdb's copy, which holds only in-frame ones; the method was immunoSEQ multiplex PCR. The table lists tens of thousands of clones, around four fifths of them singletons, with 2.1% in the top ten. The time point: after dendritic cell vaccination, including at tumor progression/relapse. The material sequenced was blood, taken after dendritic cell vaccination. These receptors all stem from a human donor with glioblastoma.

J is TRBJ2-1 and V is TRBV11-2; 8 positions agree with TRBD1. The V gene end was trimmed by 5 bases and the J gene end by 5 bases; junction bases not matched to a gene: 8. Germline CDR1 is SGHAT and CDR2 is FQNNGV. This CDR3 is built from 15 residues. The CDR3 sequence is CASSLTGGFNNEQFF. Here the CDR3 DNA reads TGTGCCAGCAGCCTTACAGGGGGATTCAACAATGAGCAGTTCTTC.

This sequence joins TRBV15 and TRBJ1-1, with TRBD1 matching 9 bases. The germline gives CDR1 LNHNV, CDR2 YYDKDF (reference sequence). The CDR3 sequence is 14 residues long. V lost 4 bases, J lost 5 bases, and 5 bases stayed unmatched. The CDR3 loop reads CATSTHRGRTEAFF. The CDR3 DNA sequence: TGTGCCACCAGCACTCACAGGGGGCGGACTGAAGCTTTCTTT.

The CDR3 loop is CASRSGKETQYF. The CDR3 nucleotides are TGTGCCAGTAGGAGCGGGAAAGAGACCCAGTACTTC. V and J are TRBV19 and TRBJ2-5; the match to TRBD2 covers 7 bases. CDR1 is LNHDA and CDR2 is SQIVND in the germline V gene (reference sequence). With 6 bases clipped from V and 3 bases from J, the junction kept 1 base outside the gene matches. CDR3 length equals 12 residues.

V usage is TRBV19 and J usage is TRBJ1-4; 7 bases agree with TRBD1. Germline loops: CDR1 LNHDA, CDR2 SQIVND (reference sequence). V shed 0 bases, J shed 6 bases, and the junction held 4 bases outside the gene matches. This CDR3 comprises 15 residues. CDR3 sequence (DNA): TGTGCCAGTAGTATAGATAGCAGGGGGTATGAAAAACTGTTTTTT. Its protein product is CASSIDSRGYEKLFF.

The chain links TRBV5-1 to TRBJ2-5; perhaps TRBD2 as D (5 bases). From germline, CDR1 is SGHRS and CDR2 YFSETQ. CDR3 length equals 15 residues. The V and J ends lost 0 bases and 2 bases respectively, with 11 bases between them. The CDR3 nucleotides are TGCGCCAGCAGCTTGGTGCGCCCGGGGCAAGAGACCCAGTACTTC. Its protein is CASSLVRPGQETQYF.

With respect to this clone: At the DNA level, this CDR3 is encoded by other sequences in the same sample as well. This chain joins TRBV7-9 and TRBJ1-1, with D tentatively TRBD1 (5 bases). The CDR3 totals 13 residues. Deletions cut 5 bases from V and 1 base from J, with 8 bases between. Germline V gene lookup returns CDR1 SEHNR and CDR2 FQNEAQ (reference sequence). The CDR3 protein is CASSLQENTEAFF. CDR3 in DNA: TGTGCCAGCAGCCTACAGGAGAACACTGAAGCTTTCTTT.

The chain carries TRBV5-1 and TRBJ2-5, with D tentatively TRBD2 (5 bases). V lost 3 bases and J lost 5, with 14 bases in between. This CDR3 is 14 amino acids long. The germline V gene encodes CDR1 SGHRS and CDR2 YFSETQ. The CDR3 DNA is TGCGCCAGCAGCTCCGGGAACTCCCGGGAGACCCAGTACTTC. It is translated as CASSSGNSRETQYF.

DNA for the CDR3: TGTGCCAGCAGTTTTGGAGGGTTTAACTCCTACGAGCAGTACTTC. Translated, it gives CASSFGGFNSYEQYF. This chain joins TRBV27 and TRBJ2-7; weak D call: TRBD2 (6 bases). Germline CDR1 reads MNHEY; CDR2 reads SMNVEV (reference sequence). V lost 3 bases and J 0 bases, leaving 12 bases between the germline ends. The CDR3 covers 15 residues.

The chain joins TRBV18 to TRBJ1-1; 7 nucleotides line up with TRBD1. V lost 7 bases and J lost 3; bases outside the gene matches: 11. CDR1 and CDR2 from the germline V gene are KGHSH and LQKENI. The CDR3 length is 15 residues. CDR3 region: CASYRSQGVDTEAFF. As DNA, the CDR3 is TGTGCCAGCTACCGATCTCAGGGGGTTGACACTGAAGCTTTCTTT.

The CDR3 spells CASRLRKSAFF. The CDR3 nucleotides are TGTGCCAGCAGACTTAGAAAGTCGGCTTTCTTT. The genes are TRBV9 and TRBJ1-1; no definite D call. The germline gives CDR1 SGDLS, CDR2 YYNGEE. Trimming shortened V by 5 bases and J by 11 bases, and 13 bases separated the two germline ends. The CDR3 is 11 residues long.

The CDR3 DNA reads as TGTGCCAGCAGTGAAGCGGGGACAGTTCCTAGCACAGATACGCAGTATTTT. Its protein is CASSEAGTVPSTDTQYF. V usage is TRBV2 and J usage is TRBJ2-3; 7 bases are a match to TRBD1. The CDR3 spans 17 residues. Germline V gene sequence: CDR1 SNHLY, CDR2 FYNNEI. The trim removed 0 bases at V and 0 bases at J, leaving 6 bases unmatched.

This clone has just a few counts. The genes are TRBV19 and TRBJ2-1; D might be TRBD1 (6 bases). The germline V gene encodes CDR1 LNHDA and CDR2 SQIVND (reference sequence). Trimming left V 3 bases short and J 4 bases short, with 13 bases between. The CDR3 is made up of 15 amino acids. CDR3 nucleotide sequence: TGTGCCAGTAGTATTTGGACAGACCTTTACAATGAGCAGTTCTTC. It yields the protein CASSIWTDLYNEQFF.

V gene TRBV19 combines with J gene TRBJ1-2, with TRBD1 matching over 8 bases. The CDR3 is made up of 13 amino acids. Germline V CDR1 and CDR2: LNHDA, SQIVND (reference sequence). V dropped 5 bases and J dropped 6; count of bases not matched to a gene: 5. CDR3 in DNA: TGTGCCAGTAGTCGAAGGGACAGGAATGGCTACACCTTC. Translating gives CASSRRDRNGYTF.

The V gene is TRBV7-9, the J gene TRBJ1-2; 9 nucleotides match TRBD1. Per germline, CDR1 SEHNR and CDR2 FQNEAQ (reference sequence). The length of the CDR3 is 19 residues. Unmatched junction bases numbered 22, after V lost 4 bases and J lost 7 bases. This CDR3 reads CASSSRRTGGAEGYGGYTF. Written as DNA, the CDR3 is TGTGCCAGCAGCTCGCGACGTACAGGGGGCGCGGAGGGTTATGGTGGCTACACCTTC.

The chain has TRBV5-1 and TRBJ2-3; 8 bases match TRBD1. The CDR3 runs to 16 residues. The germline gives CDR1 SGHRS, CDR2 YFSETQ. V lost 3 bases and J lost 1; bases outside the gene matches: 7. The CDR3 DNA sequence: TGCGCCAGCAGCTGGGGTGGACAGGGTCGCACAGATACGCAGTATTTT. Its protein product is CASSWGGQGRTDTQYF.

The rearrangement uses TRBV2 and TRBJ2-3; weak D call: TRBD2 (5 bases). The CDR3 is made up of 15 amino acids. The V end was cut by 5 bases, the J end by 7 bases, with 19 bases between. Germline CDR1 is SNHLY and CDR2 is FYNNEI. The CDR3 nucleotides read TGTGCCAGCAGTTTGACCGGGCCCAGAGGGAATACGCAGTATTTT. It yields the protein CASSLTGPRGNTQYF.